Below are 4 T cell receptor beta chains sequenced from a single sample in a study of T cell responses to AZD1222 COVID-19 vaccine. Produced via immunoSEQ multiplex PCR; TCRdb's table is partial and in-frame only. In the table there are around 130,000 clones, 88% of which are singletons. The material was peripheral blood, obtained on day 0 of MenACWY control vaccination. The source is an adult in good health.

This chain joins TRBV7-9 and TRBJ2-2; D gene ambiguous. The CDR3 spans 16 residues. In germline, CDR1 is SEHNR, CDR2 FQNEAQ (reference sequence). Trimming left V 2 bases short and J 0 bases short, with 10 bases between. The CDR3 is CASSLPGSANTGELFF. The CDR3, as DNA: TGTGCCAGCAGCTTACCAGGCAGCGCGAACACCGGGGAGCTGTTTTTT.

The chain is built from TRBV6-2 or TRBV6-3 and TRBJ1-4, with no clear D. The CDR3 covers 11 residues. V shed 4 bases and J shed 7 bases, with 4 bases lying between them. Germline loops: CDR1 MNHEY, CDR2 SVGEGT. CDR3 loop: CASSFSEKLFF. CDR3 nucleotides: TGTGCCAGCAGTTTTAGTGAAAAACTGTTTTTT.

This clone was seen just once. This chain connects TRBV11-2 to TRBJ1-2; D is undetermined. This CDR3 is built from 13 residues. Germline CDR1 reads SGHAT; CDR2 reads FQNNGV. Trimming took 1 base from V and 8 from J, leaving 11 bases between them. The CDR3 spells CASSLGVSYGYTF. The CDR3 DNA follows: TGTGCCAGCAGCTTAGGCGTAAGCTACGGCTACACCTTC.

The chain is built from TRBV28 and TRBJ2-7; D tentatively fits TRBD1 or TRBD2 (5 bases each). Germline assignment: CDR1 MDHEN and CDR2 SYDVKM. Trimming cost V 4 bases and J 4 bases, with 17 bases left between them. CDR3 length equals 15 residues. For the CDR3, the DNA is TGTGCCAGCAGTTCCCCGGGACGCTCCCTTTACGAGCAGTACTTC. Translating gives CASSSPGRSLYEQYF.